The 2 T cell receptor beta chains presented below share a single source sample, sequenced in a study of blood T cell repertoires in COVID-19. Clones were read by immunoSEQ multiplex PCR, and TCRdb kept only the in-frame ones, dropping some. The repertoire includes 150,000 to 200,000 clones, approximately 86% of them detected once, and roughly 3.3% sits in the top ten. The sequencing sample was made of peripheral blood. These receptors all come from a man between 65 and 79 years old with acute or convalescent COVID-19.

V usage is TRBV13 and J usage is TRBJ2-3, with 8 nucleotides matching TRBD1. Germline V CDR1 and CDR2: PRHDT, FYEKMQ (reference sequence). With 4 bases clipped from V and 2 bases from J, the junction kept 5 bases outside the gene matches. The CDR3 totals 15 residues. CDR3 loop: CASSSPTGATDTQYF. In DNA form, the CDR3 reads TGTGCCAGCAGCTCACCGACAGGGGCCACAGATACGCAGTATTTT.

The genes are TRBV10-2 and TRBJ2-7, with a possible D match to TRBD1 (6 bases). The CDR3 is 11 residues long. V was shortened by 8 bases and J by 1 base, with 6 bases between the two germline ends. CDR1 and CDR2 from the germline V gene are WSHSY and SAAADI. The DNA for the CDR3 is TGCGCCAGCGGGACATCCTACGAGCAGTACTTC. Protein product: CASGTSYEQYF.